This T cell receptor (beta chain) is from a study of TIL therapy for anti-PD-1-resistant metastatic lung cancer. The wider study: Median tumor PD-L1 proportion score was approximately 6.3%. Median tumor mutation burden was under 1.6 mutations per megabase.

By share, this clone ranks as medium-sized. Looked up from germline, CDR1 is SEHNR and CDR2 is FQNEAQ (reference sequence). The germline V and J ends were trimmed by 3 bases and 3 bases, with 16 bases remaining between them. The CDR3 spans 16 residues. The immunoSEQ assay was v3. Survey-level samples got 2 million or so read pairs; deep-level samples got roughly 5-6.5 million. Only in-frame clones appear in the TCRdb table, and some are missing; sequencing was by immunoSEQ multiplex PCR. Among approximately 12,000 clones listed, about 61% were seen once. Time point reported: pre-treatment sample, taken before nivolumab and TIL therapy. Tumor tissue came from excised metastases, mostly pleural nodules or supraclavicular lymph nodes. Patients then received nivolumab; progressors got lymphodepletion, TIL and IL-2.

The sample in question was tumor tissue, obtained at baseline. V gene TRBV7-9 combines with J gene TRBJ2-3; maybe TRBD1 (6 bases). The TCR originated in a person aged 25 to 79 with non-small cell lung cancer. The CDR3 spells CASSFYPKDSTDTQYF. In DNA form, the CDR3 reads TGTGCCAGCAGCTTCTATCCTAAGGACAGTACAGATACGCAGTATTTT.